The 21 T cell receptor beta chains listed next were all sequenced from one sample in a study of shared clonotypes between healthy human individuals. The protocol was immunoSEQ multiplex PCR, while the TCRdb copy is restricted to in-frame clones and leaves out a portion. The sample carries about 2.3 million clones, more than 85% recorded once. Sequencing input: naive CD4+ T cells from PBMCs. Noted subset: CD45RA+ positively selected. The receptor source for this set is a man aged 18-30 years in good health. Some clones in this sample may be carry-over from other donors' samples.

Points on this clone: Other DNA sequences of this sample code for an identical CDR3. The chain carries TRBV7-3 and TRBJ2-5; TRBD2 aligns across 14 bases. The germline V gene encodes CDR1 SGHTA and CDR2 FQGTGA. The CDR3 runs to 15 residues. After removal of 2 bases from V and 5 bases from J, the junction contained 1 base not matched to a gene. The CDR3 DNA reads as TGTGCCAGCAGCTTAGGGACTAGCGGGAGTGAGACCCAGTACTTC. This codes for CASSLGTSGSETQYF. Complete variable domain (other parts from reference TRBV7-3 and TRBJ2-5): GAGVSQTPSNKVTEKGKYVELRCDPISGHTALYWYRQSLGQGPEFLIYFQGTGAADDSGLPNDRFFAVRPEGSVSTLKIQRTERGDSAVYLCASSLGTSGSETQYFGPGTRLLVL.

The V gene is TRBV15, the J gene TRBJ2-2, with a tentative D call TRBD2 (5 bases). V was trimmed by 1 base and J by 4 bases, leaving 13 bases between them. Germline lookup yields CDR1 LNHNV and CDR2 YYDKDF (reference sequence). This CDR3 comprises 16 residues. CDR3 residues: CATSRGSRVSTGELFF. The CDR3 DNA reads as TGTGCCACCAGCAGAGGCTCGAGGGTGAGCACCGGGGAGCTGTTTTTT.

This chain uses TRBV2 with TRBJ1-1; maybe TRBD1 (5 bases). V dropped 2 bases and J dropped 7 bases, with 8 bases sitting between them. The CDR3 runs to 12 residues. CDR1 SNHLY and CDR2 FYNNEI come from the germline V gene. This CDR3 reads CASSESGLEAFF. In DNA, the CDR3 is TGTGCCAGCAGTGAATCGGGACTTGAAGCTTTCTTT. The variable domain in full, with the rest retrieved from reference TRBV2 and TRBJ1-1, is EPEVTQTPSHQVTQMGQEVILRCVPISNHLYFYWYRQILGQKVEFLVSFYNNEISEKSEIFDDQFSVERPDGSNFTLKIRSTKLEDSAMYFCASSESGLEAFFGQGTRLTVV.

For this clone: Other DNA sequences in this specimen translate into the identical CDR3. The chain couples TRBV10-3 to TRBJ1-2, with unresolved D. V lost 4 bases and J 2 bases, leaving 8 bases between the germline ends. The CDR3 totals 13 residues. Per the germline V gene, CDR1 is ENHRY and CDR2 is SYGVKD. CDR3 residues: CAISADRNYGYTF. DNA of the CDR3: TGTGCCATCAGTGCCGACCGCAACTATGGCTACACCTTC.

This sequence joins TRBV12-5 and TRBJ2-1, with D perhaps assigned TRBD1 or TRBD2 (5 bases each). V dropped 6 bases and J dropped 8 bases, with 20 bases sitting between them. Germline CDR1 and CDR2: LGHNT and FRNRAP. The CDR3 extends over 15 amino acids. In nucleotides, the CDR3 is TGTGCTAGTGGCCGGGACCTCCCCGGTGGCGATGAGCAGTTCTTC. This encodes CASGRDLPGGDEQFF. Full variable domain (outside the CDR3, taken from reference TRBV12-5 and TRBJ2-1): DARVTQTPRHKVTEMGQEVTMRCQPILGHNTVFWYRQTMMQGLELLAYFRNRAPLDDSGMPKDRFSAEMPDATLATLKIQPSEPRDSAVYFCASGRDLPGGDEQFFGPGTRLTVL.

The V call is TRBV28, the J call TRBJ2-5, with D maybe TRBD2 (7 bases). The J call is in doubt because the DNA end fits TRBJ2-7 better. The CDR3 is 11 amino acids. Germline V lookup: CDR1 MDHEN, CDR2 SYDVKM. CDR3 in DNA: TGTGCCGCTGGGGGGGCTTACGAGCAGTACTTC. Its protein is CAAGGAYEQYF.

The chain combines TRBV6-5 with TRBJ2-7, with 9 bases matching TRBD2. The CDR3 loop spans 14 amino acids. CDR1 and CDR2 from the germline V gene are MNHEY and SVGAGI. V shed 7 bases and J 6 bases; nucleotides not matched to a gene: 10. Written as DNA, the CDR3 is TGTGCCAGCACGCTTAGCGGGAGCTCTCCCGAGCAGTACTTC. Translating gives CASTLSGSSPEQYF.

The chain couples TRBV15 to TRBJ1-3; D uncertain. The V end was cut by 0 bases, the J end by 0 bases, with 6 bases between. The CDR3 is made up of 15 amino acids. The germline CDR1 and CDR2 sequences are LNHNV and YYDKDF (reference sequence). The CDR3, as DNA: TGTGCCACCAGCAGAGATAGTGGCTCTGGAAACACCATATATTTT. It yields the protein CATSRDSGSGNTIYF.

The V call is TRBV7-2, the J call TRBJ1-1, with D perhaps TRBD1 (5 bases). Trimming pared 1 base from V and 1 base from J, leaving 10 bases between. CDR3 length equals 15 residues. Germline-derived CDR1 and CDR2 are SGHTA and FQGNSA. CDR3 DNA sequence: TGTGCCAGCAGCTTAGTGGCAGGGACGAACACTGAAGCTTTCTTT. Its protein product is CASSLVAGTNTEAFF.

V usage is TRBV7-9 and J usage is TRBJ2-2; perhaps TRBD1 as D (6 bases). This CDR3 has 14 amino acids. Germline V lookup: CDR1 SEHNR, CDR2 FQNEAQ (reference sequence). V dropped 2 bases and J dropped 4 bases, with 8 bases sitting between them. Written as DNA, the CDR3 is TGTGCCAGCAGCTTAAGGGGGACCACCGGGGAGCTGTTTTTT. Its protein is CASSLRGTTGELFF.

The chain uses TRBV12-5 and TRBJ1-3; no clear D. CDR3 size: 17 residues. The germline CDR1 and CDR2 sequences are LGHNT and FRNRAP. V was pared by 1 base and J by 2 bases, with 15 bases between. CDR3 nucleotides: TGTGCTAGTGGTTTGGGGTCTTCCGGGAAAGCTGGAAACACCATATATTTT. Translated: CASGLGSSGKAGNTIYF.

The genes are TRBV6-6 and TRBJ2-3, with 8 positions matching TRBD2. Germline V lookup: CDR1 MNHNY, CDR2 SVGAGI (reference sequence). This CDR3 region has 15 residues. V was clipped by 6 bases and J by 1 base; unmatched bases: 6. The CDR3 DNA follows: TGTGCCAGCAGGGAGCGAGCGGGGGGCACAGATACGCAGTATTTT. Encoded protein: CASRERAGGTDTQYF.

J is TRBJ2-7 and V is TRBV7-2; D is perhaps TRBD1 or TRBD2 (6 bases each). The CDR3 sequence is 14 residues long. Germline V gene lookup returns CDR1 SGHTA and CDR2 FQGNSA. V gave up 3 bases and J gave up 6 bases, with 15 bases separating them. The CDR3 DNA sequence: TGTGCCAGCAGCTTTACACCTGGAGGGGGCGAGCAGTACTTC. It encodes CASSFTPGGGEQYF.

This clone was picked up one time. The J gene is TRBJ1-4, the V gene TRBV9; D gene uncertain. CDR1 is SGDLS, CDR2 YYNGEE, per germline. V lost 0 bases, J lost 3 bases, and 9 bases lay in between. The CDR3 consists of 15 residues. CDR3 loop: CASSVGVVPNEKLFF. The CDR3, as DNA: TGTGCCAGCAGCGTAGGAGTGGTACCTAATGAAAAACTGTTTTTT.

To note about this clone: This specimen includes other DNA sequences encoding the same CDR3. The chain has TRBV7-2 and TRBJ2-1; tentative D call: TRBD2 (5 bases). Germline CDR1 is SGHTA and CDR2 is FQGNSA. The CDR3 spans 13 residues. V lost 2 bases, J lost 6 bases, and 8 bases lay in between. The CDR3 loop is CASSLNRGNEQFF. The CDR3 nucleotides read TGTGCCAGCAGCTTAAACCGGGGCAATGAGCAGTTCTTC.

The CDR3 nucleotides read TGCGCCAGCAGCTTGGCAGCGGAACGAGGGACCGGGGAGCTGTTTTTT. It translates to CASSLAAERGTGELFF. This chain uses TRBV5-1 with TRBJ2-2, with D perhaps TRBD2 (5 bases). The V end was cut by 0 bases, the J end by 5 bases, with 14 bases between. The CDR3 runs to 16 residues. The germline V gene has CDR1 SGHRS and CDR2 YFSETQ.

J is TRBJ2-5 and V is TRBV9, with D possibly TRBD2 on 6 matching bases. Trimming cost V 3 bases and J 4 bases, with 19 bases left between them. Germline values: CDR1 SGDLS, CDR2 YYNGEE. The CDR3 has 16 residues. CDR3 amino acids: CASSDGGAGVGETQYF. CDR3 DNA: TGTGCCAGCAGCGACGGGGGAGCGGGCGTGGGAGAGACCCAGTACTTC.

About this clone itself: The sample contains more than one DNA sequence encoding this CDR3. V and J are TRBV27 and TRBJ2-6; no clear D. With 5 bases removed from V and 1 base from J, the gap between germline ends came to 6 bases. Germline CDR1 MNHEY, CDR2 SMNVEV (reference sequence). This CDR3 is built from 14 residues. CDR3 loop: CASSPYSGANVLTF. As DNA, the CDR3 is TGTGCCAGCAGTCCCTATTCTGGGGCCAACGTCCTGACTTTC.

V and J are TRBV28 and TRBJ2-2, with 9 bases lining up with TRBD2. This CDR3 comprises 22 residues. The germline V gene encodes CDR1 MDHEN and CDR2 SYDVKM. V was clipped by 5 bases and J by 0 bases; unmatched bases: 22. The CDR3 here is CASSVIQGWLARLAANTGELFF. The CDR3 DNA follows: TGTGCCAGCAGTGTGATACAGGGGTGGTTAGCAAGACTAGCGGCGAACACCGGGGAGCTGTTTTTT.

In this sample, this clone turned up once. The V and J genes are TRBV7-9 and TRBJ1-3; no clear D gene. V was pared by 5 bases and J by 0 bases, with 5 bases between. The CDR3 is 13 amino acids. Germline CDR1 and CDR2: SEHNR and FQNEAQ (reference sequence). This CDR3 reads CASSTNSGNTIYF. The DNA for the CDR3 is TGTGCCAGCAGCACTAACTCTGGAAACACCATATATTTT.

The rearrangement links TRBV7-7 to TRBJ2-1; TRBD2 is a possible D gene (6 bases). The germline V gene encodes CDR1 SSHAT and CDR2 FNYEAQ (reference sequence). The CDR3 has 15 amino acids. The germline V and J ends were trimmed by 1 base and 3 bases, with 10 bases remaining between them. The DNA of the CDR3 is TGTGCCAGCAGCTTAGGGGGAGGTAACTACAATGAGCAGTTCTTC. Translation gives CASSLGGGNYNEQFF. Supplemented by reference TRBV7-7 and TRBJ2-1, the full variable domain reads GAGVSQSPRYKVTKRGQDVTLRCDPISSHATLYWYQQALGQGPEFLTYFNYEAQPDKSGLPSDRFSAERPEGSISTLTIQRTEQRDSAMYRCASSLGGGNYNEQFFGPGTRLTVL.